The clone carrying this T cell receptor beta chain has only a few counts. Study processing details: Reference gene primer amplification gave estimated nucleated cell counts. The data were produced by immunoSEQ multiplex PCR, yet TCRdb's version contains in-frame clones alone and is incomplete. D and trimming come from the DNA, and the V and J calls and clone size come from that table. Altogether over 350,000 clones are present, 70% to 90% being singletons, with the ten largest covering approximately 1%. The data are from a study of blood T cell repertoires in COVID-19. Study at large: Whether acute or convalescent, the COVID-19 samples came from the United States, Italy and Spain. PBMCs, B-cell-depleted T cells, or T cells were the source of the cDNA or gDNA that made up the material.

CDR1 SGHRS and CDR2 YFSETQ come from the germline V gene. The length of the CDR3 is 13 residues. The germline V and J ends were trimmed by 3 bases and 6 bases, with 13 bases remaining between them. Cohort assignment relied on participant-reported clinical history. The clonotype originates from a woman under 40 with acute COVID-19. J is TRBJ2-7 and V is TRBV5-1; D is possibly TRBD1 (6 bases). Sequences were obtained from PBMCs or T cells enriched from blood (not recorded which). As DNA, the CDR3 is TGCGCCAGCAGCTCTACCTACAGGGTCGAGCAGTACTTC. Translation: CASSSTYRVEQYF.